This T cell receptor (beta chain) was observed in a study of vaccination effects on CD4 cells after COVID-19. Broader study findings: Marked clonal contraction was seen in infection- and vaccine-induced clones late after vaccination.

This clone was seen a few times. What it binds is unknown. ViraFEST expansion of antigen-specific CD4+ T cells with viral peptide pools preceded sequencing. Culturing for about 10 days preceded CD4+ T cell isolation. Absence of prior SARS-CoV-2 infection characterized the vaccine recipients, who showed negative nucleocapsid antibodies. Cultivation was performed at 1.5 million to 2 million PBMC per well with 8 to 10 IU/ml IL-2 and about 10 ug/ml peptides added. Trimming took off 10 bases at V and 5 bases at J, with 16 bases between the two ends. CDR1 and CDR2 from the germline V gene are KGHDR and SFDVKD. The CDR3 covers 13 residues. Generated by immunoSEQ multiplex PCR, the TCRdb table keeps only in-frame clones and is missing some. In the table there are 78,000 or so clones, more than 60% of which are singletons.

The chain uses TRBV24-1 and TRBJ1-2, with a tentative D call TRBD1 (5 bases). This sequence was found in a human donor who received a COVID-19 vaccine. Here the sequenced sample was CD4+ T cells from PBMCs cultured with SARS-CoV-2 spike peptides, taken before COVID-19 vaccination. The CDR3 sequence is CATYDGTSYGYTF. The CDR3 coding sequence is TGTGCCACGTACGACGGGACGTCATATGGCTACACCTTC.